This T cell receptor beta chain is drawn from a study of preoperative IRX-2 immunotherapy in early breast cancer. There are 13 residues in the CDR3. V lost 4 bases and J 3 bases, leaving 10 bases between the germline ends. The germline CDR1 and CDR2 sequences are GTSNPN and SVGIG (reference sequence). The method was immunoSEQ multiplex PCR; TCRdb's version includes in-frame clones alone and lacks a portion of them. This table holds approximately 30,000 clones, around 92% found once. This clone was detected only a few times. Regarding treatment: preoperative locoregional IRX-2 cytokine immunotherapy. The rearrangement links TRBV30 to TRBJ1-5; possible D gene TRBD1, 5 bases. The sample in question was tumor tissue, obtained after IRX-2 immunotherapy. The TCR sequence derives from a human donor with breast cancer. The DNA of the CDR3 is TGTGCCTGGACAATGGGGGACAATCAGCCCCAGCATTTT. Amino acids: CAWTMGDNQPQHF. Based on the CDR3 plus reference TRBV30 and TRBJ1-5, the full variable domain is SQTIHQWPATLVQPVGSPLSLECTVEGTSNPNLYWYRQAAGRGLQLLFYSVGIGQISSEVPQNLSASRPQDRQFILSSKKLLLSDSGFYLCAWTMGDNQPQHFGDGTRLSIL.